This TCR beta chain was obtained from a study of monozygotic twins with cystic fibrosis. The CDR3 runs 15 residues. CDR1 is SGHAT, CDR2 FQNNGV, per germline. Trimming took 1 base from V and 0 from J, leaving 10 bases between them. Produced via immunoSEQ multiplex PCR; TCRdb's table is partial and in-frame only. The data show tens of thousands of clones, with just over 65% seen just once and over 0.75% held by the top ten. Input material: blood. The chain carries TRBV11-2 and TRBJ2-7; D uncertain. The receptor was isolated from a girl aged 5 to 17 with cystic fibrosis. CDR3 DNA sequence: TGTGCCAGCAGCTTAGTGTCCGACTCCTCCTACGAGCAGTACTTC. Its protein is CASSLVSDSSYEQYF.